A single sample is the source of the 23 T cell receptor beta chains below, sequenced in a study of T cells in Graves' hyperthyroidism and ophthalmopathy. Amplification yielded TCR beta CDR3 regions, with RNA transcripts as the source. Researchers ran a first-round RT-PCR on the TCR CDR3 using the HTBI primer set. TCRdb passed the multiplex PCR reads through MiXCR, listing each CDR3 protein once. The data contain 300,000 or so distinct CDR3 sequences, around 16% of them singletons. The specimen sequenced was blood. The receptors originated from a man younger than 40 with Graves' hyperthyroidism.

Only a few counts were recorded for this clonotype. This chain's CDR3 is CASSVSGLEGYTF. The CDR3 DNA reads TGTGCCAGCAGTGTCTCGGGGTTAGAGGGCTACACCTTC. This chain links TRBV2 with TRBJ1-2; D remains unclear. Trimming left V 4 bases short and J 8 bases short, with 14 bases between. CDR1 is SNHLY and CDR2 is FYNNEI in the germline V gene. This CDR3 comprises 13 residues.

V and J are TRBV12-3 or TRBV12-4 and TRBJ2-7, with D tentatively TRBD1 (5 bases). With 1 base removed from V and 11 bases from J, the gap between germline ends came to 15 bases. This CDR3 has 13 amino acids. CDR3 region: CASSLGMAGKEYF. CDR3 DNA: TGTGCCAGCAGTTTAGGAATGGCAGGGAAAGAGTACTTC.

This clonotype was detected ten times or more. This chain links TRBV2 with TRBJ2-7; no clear D gene. Germline values: CDR1 SNHLY, CDR2 FYNNEI. V was cut by 8 bases and J by 3 bases, with 14 bases left in between. This CDR3 is 13 amino acids long. The CDR3 DNA is TGTGCCAGCCAGGCTCCCTCGGTCTACGAGCAGTACTTC. It is translated as CASQAPSVYEQYF.

This clonotype showed up just a few times. The chain recombines TRBV6-1 with TRBJ1-4; unclear D gene. V lost 7 bases to trimming and J lost 0 bases, with 9 bases between them. This CDR3 region has 14 residues. CDR1 and CDR2 (germline): MNHNS, SASEGT. The DNA of the CDR3 is TGTGCCAGCAAACGGACTTCAACTAATGAAAAACTGTTTTTT. Its translation: CASKRTSTNEKLFF.

This clonotype was counted ten times or more. The J gene is TRBJ1-1, the V gene TRBV2; D is uncertain. Per the germline V gene, CDR1 is SNHLY and CDR2 is FYNNEI. This CDR3 is built from 14 residues. V was shortened by 3 bases and J by 0 bases, with 8 bases between the two germline ends. The CDR3 DNA sequence: TGTGCCAGCAGTGAGGTCCCAGTGAACACTGAAGCTTTCTTT. It translates to CASSEVPVNTEAFF.

A word on this clonotype: It may be a read error: a sequence one base away is much more abundant. The rearrangement uses TRBV18 and TRBJ1-6; D not resolved. Germline CDR1 is KGHSH and CDR2 is LQKENI. This CDR3 is 15 amino acids long. V was trimmed by 6 bases and J by 5 bases, leaving 14 bases between them. In DNA, the CDR3 is TGTGCCAGCTCTCCGAGAGAGGGAGATAATTCACCCCTCCACTTT. As protein: CASSPREGDNSPLHF. Looking up the rest from reference TRBV18 and TRBJ1-6 gives the full variable domain: NAGVMQNPRHLVRRRGQEARLRCSPMKGHSHVYWYRQLPEEGLKFMVYLQKENIIDESGMPKERFSAEFPKEGPSILRIQQVVRGDSAAYFCASSPREGDNSPLHFGNGTRLTVT.

The chain uses TRBV11-2 and TRBJ2-7; perhaps TRBD2 as D (5 bases). This CDR3 is built from 14 residues. The ends were cut back, 1 base at V and 3 bases at J, with 10 bases in the middle. CDR1 and CDR2 from the germline V gene are SGHAT and FQNNGV. The CDR3 bases are TGTGCCAGCAGCTTAGCCCGGGAAAACTACGAGCAGTACTTC. Its protein product is CASSLARENYEQYF.

This clonotype showed up many times. The chain employs TRBV7-9 and TRBJ2-2, with D possibly called TRBD1 or TRBD2 (5 bases each). This CDR3 region has 16 residues. The germline gives CDR1 SEHNR, CDR2 FQNEAQ (reference sequence). V was clipped by 1 base and J by 2 bases, with 11 bases between them. CDR3 loop: CASSLGDGQNTGELFF. The DNA of the CDR3 is TGTGCCAGCAGCTTAGGGGACGGGCAAAACACCGGGGAGCTGTTTTTT.

The genes are TRBV12-5 and TRBJ2-2; TRBD2 aligns across 7 bases. V lost 6 bases to trimming and J lost 4 bases; unmatched junction nucleotides: 5. The germline CDR1 and CDR2 sequences are LGHNT and FRNRAP. This CDR3 has 14 residues. The CDR3 is CASGLGGTTGELFF. The DNA of the CDR3 is TGTGCTAGTGGCCTGGGGGGGACCACCGGGGAGCTGTTTTTT.

This clonotype was recorded a few times. J is TRBJ2-7 and V is TRBV15; 11 positions match TRBD2. CDR1 is LNHNV and CDR2 is YYDKDF in the germline V gene (reference sequence). V lost 3 bases and J lost 7; bases outside the gene matches: 5. The CDR3 has 14 amino acids. The CDR3 DNA follows: TGTGCCACCAGCAGCCGTGGGACTAGCGGAGAGCAGTACTTC. Amino acids: CATSSRGTSGEQYF.

This clonotype was detected ten times or more. In nucleotides, the CDR3 is TGTGCCAGCGGGACAGGGCAGTTAAGCACTGAAGCTTTCTTT. Its translation: CASGTGQLSTEAFF. This rearrangement joins TRBV2 to TRBJ1-1; 9 nucleotides match TRBD1. The junction had 8 bases not matched to a gene; V was cut back by 8 bases and J by 4 bases. Germline loops: CDR1 SNHLY, CDR2 FYNNEI. The CDR3 has 14 amino acids.

This clonotype was seen a few times. The chain uses TRBV4-1 and TRBJ2-2; 11 bases align to TRBD2. The CDR3 is 20 residues long. V dropped 0 bases and J dropped 3; count of bases not matched to a gene: 12. In germline, CDR1 is MGHRA, CDR2 YSYEKL. Here the CDR3 DNA reads TGCGCCAGCAGCCAAGAAGTACCACTAGCGGGAGATAGGGACACCGGGGAGCTGTTTTTT. Its translation: CASSQEVPLAGDRDTGELFF.

This clonotype was detected many times. The chain couples TRBV20-1 to TRBJ2-1, with 9 bases lining up with TRBD2. With 4 bases clipped from V and 9 bases from J, the junction kept 10 bases outside the gene matches. The germline V gene has CDR1 DFQATT and CDR2 SNEGSKA (reference sequence). This CDR3 is built from 14 residues. CDR3: CSAKGWTSVGEQFF. The CDR3 DNA reads as TGCAGTGCTAAGGGTTGGACTAGCGTTGGTGAGCAGTTCTTC.

The chain employs TRBV5-1 and TRBJ2-3; 7 nucleotides align to TRBD1. Losses at the gene ends were 4 bases for V and 2 bases for J; bases not matched to a gene: 10. Germline CDR1 reads SGHRS; CDR2 reads YFSETQ. This CDR3 has 16 amino acids. CDR3 loop: CASSVQGSTDTDTQYF. In DNA, the CDR3 is TGCGCCAGCAGCGTACAGGGGTCTACTGACACAGATACGCAGTATTTT.

This clonotype was picked up a small number of times. The chain combines TRBV12-3 or TRBV12-4 with TRBJ1-2, with 12 bases matching TRBD1. V dropped 5 bases and J dropped 4; count of bases not matched to a gene: 11. This CDR3 comprises 17 residues. The CDR3 DNA reads TGTGCCAGCAGTGCTGCCGGGGGGGACAGGGGGCTCTATGGCTACACCTTC. It codes for CASSAAGGDRGLYGYTF.

This clonotype came up many times. CDR3 sequence (DNA): TGTGCCAGCAGTGGTGGACAGGGGGCTTGGAGCACAGATACGCAGTATTTT. Protein: CASSGGQGAWSTDTQYF. The J gene is TRBJ2-3, the V gene TRBV2; 11 bases are shared with TRBD1. Looked up from germline, CDR1 is SNHLY and CDR2 is FYNNEI. CDR3 length: 17 amino acids. J gave up 0 bases and V 4 bases, and 6 bases lay outside the gene matches.

V is TRBV7-3 and J is TRBJ2-2, with 11 bases aligning to TRBD1. J gave up 8 bases and V 5 bases, and 10 bases lay outside the gene matches. Germline V lookup: CDR1 SGHTA, CDR2 FQGTGA. The CDR3 sequence is 16 residues long. The CDR3 nucleotides are TGTGCCAGCAGCGACCCAGGACAGGGGGCGGTAGGGGAGCTGTTTTTT. Residues: CASSDPGQGAVGELFF.

This clonotype was recorded at least ten times. The chain links TRBV2 to TRBJ1-4; the match to TRBD1 covers 7 bases. With 6 bases clipped from V and 6 bases from J, the junction kept 7 bases outside the gene matches. The CDR3 covers 14 residues. Germline V lookup: CDR1 SNHLY, CDR2 FYNNEI. The CDR3 sequence: CASSKTGEDEKLFF. Here the CDR3 DNA reads TGTGCCAGCAGCAAAACAGGGGAAGATGAAAAACTGTTTTTT.

At least ten counts were recorded for this clonotype. The chain employs TRBV28 and TRBJ2-7; weak D call: TRBD2 (7 bases). Germline V gives CDR1 MDHEN, CDR2 SYDVKM. The CDR3 length is 16 residues. Trimming shortened V by 6 bases and J by 2 bases, and 20 bases separated the two germline ends. The CDR3, as DNA: TGTGCCAGCAGCGAACTTGGGGGGGCGTCACCCTACGAGCAGTACTTC. Translated: CASSELGGASPYEQYF.

This sequence joins TRBV18 and TRBJ1-5; D might be TRBD1 (6 bases). CDR1 KGHSH and CDR2 LQKENI come from the germline V gene. Trimming took 3 bases from V and 7 from J, leaving 25 bases between them. The length of the CDR3 is 18 residues. CDR3 DNA sequence: TGTGCCAGCTCACCCGTCAGGATGAAAGAACAGGGCCTACAGCCCCAGCATTTT. This encodes CASSPVRMKEQGLQPQHF.

The chain combines TRBV9 with TRBJ1-1; D ambiguous. The CDR3 loop spans 14 amino acids. V gave up 0 bases and J gave up 1 base, with 7 bases separating them. Germline V gene lookup returns CDR1 SGDLS and CDR2 YYNGEE. The CDR3 reads CASSVGAWNTEAFF. CDR3 DNA: TGTGCCAGCAGCGTAGGAGCCTGGAACACTGAAGCTTTCTTT.

Comment on this clonotype: Sequence at one end of the junction differs from germline and may be a read error. CDR3 in amino acids: CAVSVEEAGGPVFYEQYF. The CDR3 nucleotides read TGTGCCGTCAGTGTGGAGGAAGCGGGAGGGCCGGTTTTCTACGAGCAGTACTTC. This chain links TRBV10-3 with TRBJ2-7; TRBD2 matches at 10 bases. Germline V gives CDR1 ENHRY, CDR2 SYGVKD. CDR3 length: 18 residues.

The chain employs TRBV20-1 and TRBJ2-1; 11 positions match TRBD2. This CDR3 comprises 17 residues. The V gene end was trimmed by 5 bases and the J gene end by 0 bases; junction bases not matched to a gene: 9. CDR1 is DFQATT and CDR2 is SNEGSKA in the germline V gene (reference sequence). The CDR3 region is CSAGTLAGALSYNEQFF. As DNA, the CDR3 is TGCAGTGCTGGCACACTAGCGGGAGCACTCTCCTACAATGAGCAGTTCTTC.